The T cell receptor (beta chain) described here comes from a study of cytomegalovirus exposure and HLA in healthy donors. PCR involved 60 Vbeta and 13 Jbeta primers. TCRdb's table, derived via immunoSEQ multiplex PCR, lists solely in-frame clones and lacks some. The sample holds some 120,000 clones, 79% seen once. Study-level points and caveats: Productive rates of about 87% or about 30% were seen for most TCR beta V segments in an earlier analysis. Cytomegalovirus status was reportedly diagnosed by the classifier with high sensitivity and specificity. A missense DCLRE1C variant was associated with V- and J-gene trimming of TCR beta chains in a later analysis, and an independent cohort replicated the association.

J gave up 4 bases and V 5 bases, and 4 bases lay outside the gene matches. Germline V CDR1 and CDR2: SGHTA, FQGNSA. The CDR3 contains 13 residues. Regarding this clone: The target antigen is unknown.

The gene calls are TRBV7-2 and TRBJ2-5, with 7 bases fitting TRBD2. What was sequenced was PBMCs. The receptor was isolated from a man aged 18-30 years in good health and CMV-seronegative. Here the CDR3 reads CASSLGRAETQYF. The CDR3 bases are TGTGCCAGCAGCCTGGGGAGGGCAGAGACCCAGTACTTC.